The rows below give T cell receptor beta chains drawn from one sample of a study of radiation and T cells in renal cell carcinoma. Here immunoSEQ multiplex PCR was the method, and the copy in TCRdb shows in-frame clones only, minus some. The table lists over 25,000 clones, over 70% of them singletons. The sample was blood, taken from a patient whose treatment included radiotherapy and nephrectomy. The receptors here all came from a man between 60 and 75 years old with renal cell carcinoma. Each CDR3 is given with its conserved first and last residue. Fields, in order: D gene, clone size, J gene, V gene, CDR3 DNA, CDR3 protein. A D gene is named only where the DNA matches it firmly. Clone size is not always given. Where it is, it says once, few, many or a class for expanded clones.

D gene: TRBD1; clone size: .; J gene: TRBJ2-3; V gene: TRBV6-5; CDR3 DNA: TGTGCCAGCAGTCGCTTATCAGGGGGATCAGATACGCAGTATTTT; CDR3 protein: CASSRLSGGSDTQYF
D gene: .; clone size: .; J gene: TRBJ2-7; V gene: TRBV29-1; CDR3 DNA: TGCAGCGTTGAGGAGACTAGAGCCTCCTACGAGCAGTACTTC; CDR3 protein: CSVEETRASYEQYF
D gene: .; clone size: .; J gene: TRBJ2-7; V gene: TRBV7-2; CDR3 DNA: TGTGCCAGCAGCTTATCGGTAGGGCCTTCCTACGAGCAGTACTTC; CDR3 protein: CASSLSVGPSYEQYF
D gene: TRBD1; clone size: .; J gene: TRBJ2-7; V gene: TRBV30; CDR3 DNA: TGTGCCTGGAGCGCGACAGGGCTGTACGAGCAGTACTTC; CDR3 protein: CAWSATGLYEQYF
D gene: TRBD1; clone size: .; J gene: TRBJ2-7; V gene: TRBV7-8; CDR3 DNA: TGTGCCAGCAGCTTAACAGGGGGCGCCTACGAGCAGTACTTC; CDR3 protein: CASSLTGGAYEQYF
D gene: .; clone size: once; J gene: TRBJ2-7; V gene: TRBV7-2; CDR3 DNA: TGTGCCAGCAGCGCCGACAGCTACTACGAGCAGTACTTC; CDR3 protein: CASSADSYYEQYF
D gene: .; clone size: .; J gene: TRBJ2-3; V gene: TRBV5-4; CDR3 DNA: TGTGCCAGCAGCTTCCCGGGACTCCCGGTCACAGATACGCAGTATTTT; CDR3 protein: CASSFPGLPVTDTQYF
D gene: .; clone size: medium-sized; J gene: TRBJ1-6; V gene: TRBV19; CDR3 DNA: TGTGCCAGTAGGCCACGGTCGGGGGACGATAATTCACCCCTCCACTTT; CDR3 protein: CASRPRSGDDNSPLHF
D gene: .; clone size: .; J gene: TRBJ2-7; V gene: TRBV6-5; CDR3 DNA: TGTGCCAGCGGTGACAGCTACGAGCAGTACTTC; CDR3 protein: CASGDSYEQYF
D gene: .; clone size: .; J gene: TRBJ1-4; V gene: TRBV6-6; CDR3 DNA: TGTGCCAGCAGCCCTGGGGGAGATGAAAAACTGTTTTTT; CDR3 protein: CASSPGGDEKLFF